This T cell receptor (beta chain) was captured in a study of blood T cell repertoires in COVID-19. Study details: There were acute and convalescent COVID-19 samples, and they came from the United States, Italy and Spain. In each case, the material was cDNA or gDNA derived from T cells, B-cell-depleted T cells, or PBMCs.

The CDR3 is made up of 13 amino acids. The V end lost 8 bases, the J end lost 2 bases, and 13 bases lay between the germline ends. Looked up from germline, CDR1 is MNHEY and CDR2 is SVGAGI. Source study methods: The assay estimated nucleated cells by amplifying reference gene primers. Measured with immunoSEQ multiplex PCR; TCRdb has only the in-frame clones, and not every one. The V and J calls and clone size were taken over from that table, and D and trimming were inferred from the DNA. The sample holds about 280,000 clones, approximately 85% seen once. Sequencing input: peripheral blood. This chain uses TRBV6-5 with TRBJ2-7; D is possibly TRBD1 (7 bases). The source of this sequence is a man aged 50-60 years with active or convalescent COVID-19. This CDR3 is CASRQGLAYEQYF. The DNA of the CDR3 is TGTGCCAGCCGACAGGGACTCGCCTACGAGCAGTACTTC.